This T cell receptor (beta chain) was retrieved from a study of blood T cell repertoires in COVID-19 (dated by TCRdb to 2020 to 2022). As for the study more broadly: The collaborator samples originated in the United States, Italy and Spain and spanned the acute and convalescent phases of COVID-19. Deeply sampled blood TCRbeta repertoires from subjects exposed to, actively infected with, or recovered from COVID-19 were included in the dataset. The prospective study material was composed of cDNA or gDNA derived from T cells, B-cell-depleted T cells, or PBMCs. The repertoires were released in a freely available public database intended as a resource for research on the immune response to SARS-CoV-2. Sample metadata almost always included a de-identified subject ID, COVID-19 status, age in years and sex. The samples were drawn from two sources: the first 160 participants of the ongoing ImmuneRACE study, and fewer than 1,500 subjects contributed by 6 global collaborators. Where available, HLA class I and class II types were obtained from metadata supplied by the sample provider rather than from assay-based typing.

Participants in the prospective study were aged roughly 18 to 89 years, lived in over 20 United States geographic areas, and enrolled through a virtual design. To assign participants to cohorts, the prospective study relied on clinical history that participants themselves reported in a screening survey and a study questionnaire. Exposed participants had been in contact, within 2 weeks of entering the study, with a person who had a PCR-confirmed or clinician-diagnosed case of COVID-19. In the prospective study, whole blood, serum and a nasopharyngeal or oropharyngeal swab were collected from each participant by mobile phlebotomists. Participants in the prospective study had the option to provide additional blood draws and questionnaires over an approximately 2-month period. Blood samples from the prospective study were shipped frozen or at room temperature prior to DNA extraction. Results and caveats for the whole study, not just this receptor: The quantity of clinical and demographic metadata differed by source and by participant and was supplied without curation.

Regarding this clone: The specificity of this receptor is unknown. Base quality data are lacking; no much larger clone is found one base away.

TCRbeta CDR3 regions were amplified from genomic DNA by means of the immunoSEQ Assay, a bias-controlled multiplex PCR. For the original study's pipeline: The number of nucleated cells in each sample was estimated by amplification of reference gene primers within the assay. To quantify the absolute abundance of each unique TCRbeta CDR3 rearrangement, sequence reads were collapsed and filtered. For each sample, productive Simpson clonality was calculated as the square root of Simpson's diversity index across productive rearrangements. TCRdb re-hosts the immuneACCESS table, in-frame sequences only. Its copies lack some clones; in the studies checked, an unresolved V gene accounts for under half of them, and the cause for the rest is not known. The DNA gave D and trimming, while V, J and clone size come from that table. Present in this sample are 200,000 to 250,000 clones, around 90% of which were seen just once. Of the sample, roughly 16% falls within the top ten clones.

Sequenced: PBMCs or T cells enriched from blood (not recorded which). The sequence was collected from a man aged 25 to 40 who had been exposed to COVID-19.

The DNA sequence is as follows: TGTGCCAGCAGCTTGACAGGGGAGATCGGGTCTACCCCCTTAGCCCTCCACTTT. Translation gives CASSLTGEIGSTPLALHF. The chain links TRBV11-2 with TRBJ1-6; the junction holds 8 bases that match TRBD1. According to the germline V gene, CDR1 reads SGHAT and CDR2 reads FQNNGV. Unmatched junction bases come to 21, with V trimmed by 3 bases and J by 14 bases. Spanning cysteine to phenylalanine, the CDR3 consists of 18 amino acids. Just CDR3 DNA is preserved here, 54 bases in frame from base 1.